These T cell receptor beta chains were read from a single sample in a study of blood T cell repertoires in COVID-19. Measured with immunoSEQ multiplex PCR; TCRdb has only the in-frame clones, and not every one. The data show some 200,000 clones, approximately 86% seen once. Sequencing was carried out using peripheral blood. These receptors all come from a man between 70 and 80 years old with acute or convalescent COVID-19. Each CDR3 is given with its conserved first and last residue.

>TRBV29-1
CSVRRDRTYNEQFF
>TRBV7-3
CASSLLPGNTIYF
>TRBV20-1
CSAREGVGYTF
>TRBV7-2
CASSPSSGGANGEQFF
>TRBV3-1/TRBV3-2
CASSRPEGGGTDTQYF
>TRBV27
CASSLGRGLSPLHF
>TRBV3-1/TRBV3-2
CASSEAGTGLYEQYF
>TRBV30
CAWTSGASGSTNTGELFF
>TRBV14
CASSRSGGAEDTQYF
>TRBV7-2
CASSLGQATGYTF
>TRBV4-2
CASSPRIGRGEEKLFF
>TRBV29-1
CSVVRSGGFQETQYF
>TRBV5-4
CASQNRASSYNSPLHF
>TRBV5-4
CASSFSSAYEQYF
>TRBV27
CASSPIGVVTDTQYF
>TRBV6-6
CASQTERNNQPQHF
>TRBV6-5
CATAGQRDTEAFF
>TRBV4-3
CASSQDGTGGTYEQYF
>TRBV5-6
CASSSSYEQYF
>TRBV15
CATSRPPSGTREQFF
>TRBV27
CASSELAGGFQTKNIQYF
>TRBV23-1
CASSQREECGEKLFF
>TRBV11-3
CASSLGGPIPQYF
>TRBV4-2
CASSHARLTGTTDTQYF
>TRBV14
CASSQGTAYGYTF
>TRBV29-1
CSVAQGAEDQPQHF
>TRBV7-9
CASSLVLERQFF
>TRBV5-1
CASSSTGGGSQPQHF
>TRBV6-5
CASSYSRQMNTEAFF
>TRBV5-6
CASSSLAYSNYGYTF
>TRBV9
CASSQGLAGGSDTQYF
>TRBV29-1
CSVAVLAKNIQYF
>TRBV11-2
CASSLGLASGGKGTQYF
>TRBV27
CASRGLADSYEQYF
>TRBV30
CALGQGYGYTF
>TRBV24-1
CATSDRGGDGGETQYF
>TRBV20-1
CSAQTYYEQYF
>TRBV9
CASSVESRTSGGFDEQFF
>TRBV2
CASRDRTNTGELFF
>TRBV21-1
CASSLISRTGFSSNSPLHF
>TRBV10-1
CASSESLGGLAKNIQYF
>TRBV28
CATEWTGGGDTEAFF
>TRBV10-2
CASSEKLTQYF
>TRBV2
CASSLRGEQYF
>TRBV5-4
CASSLLERNSPLHF
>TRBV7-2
CASSFSGGIEQFF
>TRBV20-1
CSADRAEKLFF
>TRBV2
CASSEDPGLVFF
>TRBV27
CASSFWGTGSNSPLHF
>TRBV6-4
CASSPEAGANVLTF
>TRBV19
CASSIRQGAGAGANVLTF
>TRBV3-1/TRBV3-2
CASSQSGTRQFF
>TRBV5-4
CASSPRQGRFYGYTF
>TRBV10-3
CAISAQNTEAFF
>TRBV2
CASRSRNYGYTF
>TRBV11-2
CASSLDEGGPWETQYF
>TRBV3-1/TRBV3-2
CASSQEGGAFF
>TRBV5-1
CASSSEAETRTQYF
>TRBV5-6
CASSLDPLAGTGELFF